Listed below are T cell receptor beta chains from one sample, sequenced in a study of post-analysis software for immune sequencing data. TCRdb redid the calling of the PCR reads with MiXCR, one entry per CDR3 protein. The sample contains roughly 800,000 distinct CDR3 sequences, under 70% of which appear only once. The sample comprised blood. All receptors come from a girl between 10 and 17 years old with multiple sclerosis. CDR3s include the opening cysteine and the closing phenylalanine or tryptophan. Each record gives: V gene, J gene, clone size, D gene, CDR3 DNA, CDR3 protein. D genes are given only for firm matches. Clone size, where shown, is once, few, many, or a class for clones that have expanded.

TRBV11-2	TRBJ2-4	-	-	TGTGCCAGCAGCTTAGGGCCAGTGAGTAACATTCAGTACTTC	CASSLGPVSNIQYF
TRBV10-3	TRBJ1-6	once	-	TGTGCCATCAGTGACTCCGGGGGCCCTAATTCACCCCTCCACTTT	CAISDSGGPNSPLHF
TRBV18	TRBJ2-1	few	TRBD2	TGTGCCAGCTCACCACTGATAGCGGGGCGCTACAATGAGCAGTTCTTC	CASSPLIAGRYNEQFF
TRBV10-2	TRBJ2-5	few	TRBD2	TGCGCCAGCAGTGATATTTGGACTAGCGGGGGGGAGACCCAGTACTTC	CASSDIWTSGGETQYF
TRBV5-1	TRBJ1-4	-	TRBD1	TGCGCCAGCAGCACCGGACAGGGGGAGGAAAAACTGTTTTTT	CASSTGQGEEKLFF
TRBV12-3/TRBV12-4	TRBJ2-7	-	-	TGTGCCAGCAGTTTTCGGGGCCGACTCTACGAGCAGTACTTC	CASSFRGRLYEQYF
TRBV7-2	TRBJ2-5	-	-	TGTGCCAGCAGCTCCAGGTTCCGAGAGACCCAGTACTTC	CASSSRFRETQYF
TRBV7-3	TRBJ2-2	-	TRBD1	TGTGCCAGCAGCTCAGGACAGGGGCGGGCCGGGGAGCTGTTTTTT	CASSSGQGRAGELFF
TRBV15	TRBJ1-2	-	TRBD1	TGTGCCACCAGCCCAGGGGGGGTCAACTATGGCTACACCTTC	CATSPGGVNYGYTF
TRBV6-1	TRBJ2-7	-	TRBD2	TGTGCCAGCAGTGCTCAATTGACTAGCGGGAGTGTTTCGAATGAGCAGTACTTC	CASSAQLTSGSVSNEQYF
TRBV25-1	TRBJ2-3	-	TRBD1	TGTGCCAGCAGTGTGGGGACAGATGGTGCAGATACGCAGTATTTT	CASSVGTDGADTQYF
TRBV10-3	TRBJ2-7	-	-	TGTGCCATCGAGGCTGAAAAAGGCGAGCAGTACTTC	CAIEAEKGEQYF
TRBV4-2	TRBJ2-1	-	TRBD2	TGTGCCAGCAGTAATACGGGAGGGCCCTACAATGAGCAGTTCTTC	CASSNTGGPYNEQFF
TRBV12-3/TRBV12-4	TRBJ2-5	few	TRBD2	TGTGCCAGCAGTCCGGGGACTAGCGGGGTTCGGGGGACCAAAGAGACCCAGTACTTC	CASSPGTSGVRGTKETQYF
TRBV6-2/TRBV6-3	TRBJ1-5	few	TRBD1	TGTGCCAGCAGTTACCGGACAGGGGAGGGAGGACATCAGCCCCAGCATTTT	CASSYRTGEGGHQPQHF
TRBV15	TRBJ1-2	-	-	TGTGCCACCAGCAGAGATAGCGCATACTATGGCTACACCTTC	CATSRDSAYYGYTF
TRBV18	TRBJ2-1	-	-	TGTGCCAGCTCACCAAAGGGTAATGAGCAGTTCTTC	CASSPKGNEQFF
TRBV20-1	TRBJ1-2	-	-	TGCAGTGCTAGAGATCGGGTCAGGGCTAGGGGCTATGGCTACACCTTC	CSARDRVRARGYGYTF
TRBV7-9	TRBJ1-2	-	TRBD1	TGTGCCAGCAGCTGGGGGACAGGGGGAAGCTATGGCTACACCTTC	CASSWGTGGSYGYTF
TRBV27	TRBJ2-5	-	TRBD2	TGTGCCAGCAGACCTCCGGGACTAGCGGAAGAGACCCAGTACTTC	CASRPPGLAEETQYF
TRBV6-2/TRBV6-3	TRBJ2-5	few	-	TGTGCCAGCGGCCAGGAGGCGGGTAAAGAGACCCAGTACTTC	CASGQEAGKETQYF
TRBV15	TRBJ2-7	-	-	TGTGCCACCAGCCGCGGACAGCCCCCCTACGAGCAGTACTTC	CATSRGQPPYEQYF
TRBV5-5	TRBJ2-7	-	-	TGTGCCAGCAGCTGGACAGATAACTACGAGCAGTACTTC	CASSWTDNYEQYF
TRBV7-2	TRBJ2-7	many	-	TGTGCCAGCAGCTCCGGGGTTGAGCAGTACTTC	CASSSGVEQYF
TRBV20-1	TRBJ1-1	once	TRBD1	TGCAGTGCTGACAGGGGGATGAACACTGAAGCTTTCTTT	CSADRGMNTEAFF
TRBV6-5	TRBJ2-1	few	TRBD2	TGTGCCAGCAGTTACTCCCGCCCCCTCCTTAGCGGGGGCTCCTACAATGAGCAGTTCTTC	CASSYSRPLLSGGSYNEQFF
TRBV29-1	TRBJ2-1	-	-	TGCAGCGTTGAACAACACCGTTACAATGAGCAGTTCTTC	CSVEQHRYNEQFF
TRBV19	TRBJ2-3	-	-	TGTGCCAGTAGTCCGGCTAGCAGCACAGATACGCAGTATTTT	CASSPASSTDTQYF
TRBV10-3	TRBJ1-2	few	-	TGTGCCATCAGGACCATCTCCGGGCCCAACTCCGGCTACACCTTC	CAIRTISGPNSGYTF
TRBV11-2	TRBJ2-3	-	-	TGTGCCAGCATCCGGGACTCCACAGGAGATACGCAGTATTTT	CASIRDSTGDTQYF
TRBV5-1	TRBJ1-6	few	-	TGCGCCAGCAGCATAGACACCGGACCCCTCCACTTT	CASSIDTGPLHF
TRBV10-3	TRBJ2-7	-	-	TGTGCCATTTCAGGGGGGACAGAATCCTACGAGCAGTACTTC	CAISGGTESYEQYF
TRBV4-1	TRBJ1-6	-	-	TGCGCCAGCAGCCAAGAGGGCGGACACCCCAATTCACCCCTCCACTTT	CASSQEGGHPNSPLHF
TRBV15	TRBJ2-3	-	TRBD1	TGTGCCACCAGCAGAGACCCGGGACAGGGGCTGGATACGCAGTATTTT	CATSRDPGQGLDTQYF
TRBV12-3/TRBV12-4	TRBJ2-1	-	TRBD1	TGTGCCAGCAGTTACGGCAGGGGGTTATACGGGGAGCAGTTCTTC	CASSYGRGLYGEQFF
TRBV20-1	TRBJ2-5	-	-	TGCAGTGCCCAAACCCCGCTACAAGAGACCCAGTACTTC	CSAQTPLQETQYF
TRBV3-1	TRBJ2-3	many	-	TGTGCCAGCAGCTCTAGAGGGGGATCAGATACGCAGTATTTT	CASSSRGGSDTQYF
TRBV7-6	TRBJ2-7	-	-	TGTGCCAGCCAGAAGGGCATATTACACTCCTACGAGCAGTACTTC	CASQKGILHSYEQYF
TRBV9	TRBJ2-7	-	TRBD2	TGTGCCAGCAGCGTAGATATGGGAGGGAGCTCCTACGAGCAGTACTTC	CASSVDMGGSSYEQYF